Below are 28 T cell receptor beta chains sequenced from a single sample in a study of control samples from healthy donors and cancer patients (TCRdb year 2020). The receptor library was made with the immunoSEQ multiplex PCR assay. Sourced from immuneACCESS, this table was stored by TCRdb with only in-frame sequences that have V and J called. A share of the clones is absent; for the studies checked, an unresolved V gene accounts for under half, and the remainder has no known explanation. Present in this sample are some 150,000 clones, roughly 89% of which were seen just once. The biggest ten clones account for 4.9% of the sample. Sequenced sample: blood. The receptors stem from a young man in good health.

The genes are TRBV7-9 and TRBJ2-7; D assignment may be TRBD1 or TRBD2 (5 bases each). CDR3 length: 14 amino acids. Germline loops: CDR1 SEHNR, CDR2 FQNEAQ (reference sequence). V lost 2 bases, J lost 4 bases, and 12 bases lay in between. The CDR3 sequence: CASSLTGGVYEQYF. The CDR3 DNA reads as TGTGCCAGCAGCTTAACTGGGGGTGTTTACGAGCAGTACTTC. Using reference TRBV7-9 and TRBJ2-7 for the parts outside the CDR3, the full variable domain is DTGVSQNPRHKITKRGQNVTFRCDPISEHNRLYWYRQTLGQGPEFLTYFQNEAQLEKSRLLSDRFSAERPKGSFSTLEIQRTEQGDSAMYLCASSLTGGVYEQYFGPGTRLTVT.

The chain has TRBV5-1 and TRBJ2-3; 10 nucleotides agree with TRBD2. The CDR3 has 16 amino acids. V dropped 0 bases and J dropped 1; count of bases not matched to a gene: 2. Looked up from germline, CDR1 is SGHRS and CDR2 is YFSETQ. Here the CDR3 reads CASSLASGSGTDTQYF. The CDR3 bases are TGCGCCAGCAGCTTGGCTAGCGGGAGCGGCACAGATACGCAGTATTTT.

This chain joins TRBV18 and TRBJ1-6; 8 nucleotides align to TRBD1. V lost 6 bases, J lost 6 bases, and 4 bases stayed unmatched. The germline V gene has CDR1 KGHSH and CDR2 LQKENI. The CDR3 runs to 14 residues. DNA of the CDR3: TGTGCCAGCTCCTACGACAGGGGTAATTCACCCCTCCACTTT. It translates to CASSYDRGNSPLHF.

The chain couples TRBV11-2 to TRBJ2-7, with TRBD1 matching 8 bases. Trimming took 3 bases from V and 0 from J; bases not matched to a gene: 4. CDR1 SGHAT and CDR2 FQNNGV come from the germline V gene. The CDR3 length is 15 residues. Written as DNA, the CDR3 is TGTGCCAGCAGCTTTATACAGGGGGGCTCCTACGAGCAGTACTTC. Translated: CASSFIQGGSYEQYF. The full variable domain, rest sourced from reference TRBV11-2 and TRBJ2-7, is EAGVAQSPRYKIIEKRQSVAFWCNPISGHATLYWYQQILGQGPKLLIQFQNNGVVDDSQLPKDRFSAERLKGVDSTLKIQPAKLEDSAVYLCASSFIQGGSYEQYFGPGTRLTVT.

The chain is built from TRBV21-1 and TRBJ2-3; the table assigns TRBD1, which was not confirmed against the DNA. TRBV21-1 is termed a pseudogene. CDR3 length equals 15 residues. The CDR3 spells CASSKVGWSTDTQYF. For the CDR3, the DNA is TGTGCCAGCAGCAAAGTTGGCTGGTCGACAGATACGCAGTATTTT.

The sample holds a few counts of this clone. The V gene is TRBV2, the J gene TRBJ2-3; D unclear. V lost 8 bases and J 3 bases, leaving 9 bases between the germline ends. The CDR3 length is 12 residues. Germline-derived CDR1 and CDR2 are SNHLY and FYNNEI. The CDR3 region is CASRRQTDTQYF. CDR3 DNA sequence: TGTGCCAGCCGTCGGCAGACAGATACGCAGTATTTT.

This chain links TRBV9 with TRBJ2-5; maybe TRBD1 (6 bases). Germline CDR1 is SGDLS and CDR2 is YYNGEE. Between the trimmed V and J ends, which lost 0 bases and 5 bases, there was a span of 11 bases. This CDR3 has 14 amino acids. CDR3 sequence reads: CASSVGNRAETQYF. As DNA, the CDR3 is TGTGCCAGCAGCGTAGGAAACAGGGCCGAGACCCAGTACTTC.

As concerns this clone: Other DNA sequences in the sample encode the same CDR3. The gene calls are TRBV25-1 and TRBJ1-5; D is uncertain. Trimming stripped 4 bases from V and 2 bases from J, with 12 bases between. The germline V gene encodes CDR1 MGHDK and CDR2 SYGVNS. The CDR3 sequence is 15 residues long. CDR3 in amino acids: CASSARGGGNQPQHF. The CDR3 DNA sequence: TGTGCCAGCAGTGCTCGGGGTGGAGGCAATCAGCCCCAGCATTTT.

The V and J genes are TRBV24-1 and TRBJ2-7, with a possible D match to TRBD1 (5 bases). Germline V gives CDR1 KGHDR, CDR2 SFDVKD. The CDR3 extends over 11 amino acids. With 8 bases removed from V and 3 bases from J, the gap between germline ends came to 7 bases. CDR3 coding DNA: TGTGCCACCACAGGGTACTACGAGCAGTACTTC. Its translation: CATTGYYEQYF.

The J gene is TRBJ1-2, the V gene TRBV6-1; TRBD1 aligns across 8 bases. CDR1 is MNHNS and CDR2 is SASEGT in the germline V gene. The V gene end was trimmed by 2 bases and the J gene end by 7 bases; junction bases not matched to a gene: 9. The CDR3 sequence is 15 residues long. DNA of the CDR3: TGTGCCAGCAGTGAAAGTGGACAGGGCATTGGTGGCTACACCTTC. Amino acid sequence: CASSESGQGIGGYTF.

The CDR3 spells CASSLGTMVSTDTQYF. The CDR3 DNA sequence: TGTGCCAGCAGCTTGGGGACCATGGTTAGCACAGATACGCAGTATTTT. This chain uses TRBV5-6 with TRBJ2-3; D uncertain. Per the germline V gene, CDR1 is SGHDT and CDR2 is YYEEEE. Trimming cost V 0 bases and J 0 bases, with 11 bases left between them. The CDR3 totals 16 residues.

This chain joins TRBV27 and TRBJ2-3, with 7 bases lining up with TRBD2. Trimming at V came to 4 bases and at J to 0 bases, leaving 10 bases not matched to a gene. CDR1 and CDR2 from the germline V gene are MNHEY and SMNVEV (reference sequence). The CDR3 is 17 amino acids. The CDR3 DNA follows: TGTGCCAGCAGTTCCCCGGGCGGGACTACTAGCACAGATACGCAGTATTTT. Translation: CASSSPGGTTSTDTQYF.

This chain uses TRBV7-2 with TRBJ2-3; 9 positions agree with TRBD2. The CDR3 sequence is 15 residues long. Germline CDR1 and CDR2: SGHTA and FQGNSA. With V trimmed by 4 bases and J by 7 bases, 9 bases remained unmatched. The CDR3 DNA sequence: TGTGCCAGCAGCTCGGGACTAGCTAGCCTCCATACGCAGTATTTT. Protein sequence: CASSSGLASLHTQYF. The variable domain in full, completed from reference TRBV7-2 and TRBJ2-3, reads GAGVSQSPSNKVTEKGKDVELRCDPISGHTALYWYRQSLGQGLEFLIYFQGNSAPDKSGLPSDRFSAERTGGSVSTLTIQRTQQEDSAVYLCASSSGLASLHTQYFGPGTRLTVL.

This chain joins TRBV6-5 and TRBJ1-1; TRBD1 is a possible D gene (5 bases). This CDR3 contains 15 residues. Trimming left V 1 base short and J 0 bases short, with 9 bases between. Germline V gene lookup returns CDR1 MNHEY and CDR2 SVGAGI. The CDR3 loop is CASSYFRGLNTEAFF. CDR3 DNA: TGTGCCAGCAGTTACTTCCGGGGACTGAACACTGAAGCTTTCTTT.

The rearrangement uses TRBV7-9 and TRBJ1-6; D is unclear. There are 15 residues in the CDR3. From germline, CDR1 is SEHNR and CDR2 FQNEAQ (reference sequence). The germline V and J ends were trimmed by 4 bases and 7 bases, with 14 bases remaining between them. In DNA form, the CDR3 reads TGTGCCAGCAGCTCCCTGGCGGTGCTGAATTCACCCCTCCACTTT. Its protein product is CASSSLAVLNSPLHF. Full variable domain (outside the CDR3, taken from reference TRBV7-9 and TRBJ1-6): DTGVSQNPRHKITKRGQNVTFRCDPISEHNRLYWYRQTLGQGPEFLTYFQNEAQLEKSRLLSDRFSAERPKGSFSTLEIQRTEQGDSAMYLCASSSLAVLNSPLHFGNGTRLTVT.

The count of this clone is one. The CDR3 sequence is CASSYLAASRSSYNEQFF. The CDR3 DNA reads as TGCGCCAGCAGCTATCTAGCGGCATCTCGAAGCTCCTACAATGAGCAGTTCTTC. The genes are TRBV4-3 and TRBJ2-1; 7 bases fit TRBD2. The V segment lost 5 bases and the J segment 0 bases; nucleotides outside the gene matches: 13. CDR3 size: 18 residues. Per germline, CDR1 LGHNA and CDR2 YSLEER.

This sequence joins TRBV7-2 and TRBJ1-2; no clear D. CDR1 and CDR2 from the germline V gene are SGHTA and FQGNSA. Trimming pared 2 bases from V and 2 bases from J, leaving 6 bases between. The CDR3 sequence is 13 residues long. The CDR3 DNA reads TGTGCCAGCAGCTTAAACATGAACTATGGCTACACCTTC. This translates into CASSLNMNYGYTF. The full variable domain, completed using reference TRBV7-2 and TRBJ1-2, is GAGVSQSPSNKVTEKGKDVELRCDPISGHTALYWYRQSLGQGLEFLIYFQGNSAPDKSGLPSDRFSAERTGGSVSTLTIQRTQQEDSAVYLCASSLNMNYGYTFGSGTRLTVV.

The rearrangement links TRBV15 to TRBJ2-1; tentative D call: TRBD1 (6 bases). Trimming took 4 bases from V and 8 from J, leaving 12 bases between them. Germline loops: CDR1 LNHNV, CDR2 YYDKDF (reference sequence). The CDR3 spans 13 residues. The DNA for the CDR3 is TGTGCCACCAGCACATCACAGGGATATGAGCAGTTCTTC. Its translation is CATSTSQGYEQFF.

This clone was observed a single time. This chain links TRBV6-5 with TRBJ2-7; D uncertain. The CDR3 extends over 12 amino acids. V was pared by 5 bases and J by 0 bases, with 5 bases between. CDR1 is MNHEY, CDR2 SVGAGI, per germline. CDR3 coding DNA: TGTGCCAGCAGTATTTCCTCCTACGAGCAGTACTTC. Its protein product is CASSISSYEQYF.

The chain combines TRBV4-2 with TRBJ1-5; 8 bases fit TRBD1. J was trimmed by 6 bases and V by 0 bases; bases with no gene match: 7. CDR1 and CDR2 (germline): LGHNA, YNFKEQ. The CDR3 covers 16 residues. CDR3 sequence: CASSQESGGGGQPQHF. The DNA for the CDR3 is TGTGCCAGCAGCCAAGAGTCAGGGGGCGGTGGTCAGCCCCAGCATTTT.

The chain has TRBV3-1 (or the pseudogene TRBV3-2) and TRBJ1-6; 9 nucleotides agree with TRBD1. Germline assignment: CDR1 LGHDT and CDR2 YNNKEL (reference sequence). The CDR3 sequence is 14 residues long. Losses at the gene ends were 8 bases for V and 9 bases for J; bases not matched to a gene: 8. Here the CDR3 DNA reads TGTGCCAGCCACACCACAGGGGGCCGTTCACCCCTCCACTTT. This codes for CASHTTGGRSPLHF.

The CDR3 coding sequence is TGTGCCAGCAGTTTTGGACTGGAAGCTTTCTTT. Translating gives CASSFGLEAFF. The chain recombines TRBV6-5 with TRBJ1-1, with D hard to call. V lost 4 bases and J lost 8, with 8 bases in between. The CDR3 loop spans 11 amino acids. Germline CDR1 reads MNHEY; CDR2 reads SVGAGI.

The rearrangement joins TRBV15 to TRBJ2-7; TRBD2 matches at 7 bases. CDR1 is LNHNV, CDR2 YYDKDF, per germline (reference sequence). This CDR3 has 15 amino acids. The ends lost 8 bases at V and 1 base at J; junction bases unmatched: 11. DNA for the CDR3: TGTGCCACCCAGCCATGGCGGGGGAGTTCCTACGAGCAGTACTTC. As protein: CATQPWRGSSYEQYF.

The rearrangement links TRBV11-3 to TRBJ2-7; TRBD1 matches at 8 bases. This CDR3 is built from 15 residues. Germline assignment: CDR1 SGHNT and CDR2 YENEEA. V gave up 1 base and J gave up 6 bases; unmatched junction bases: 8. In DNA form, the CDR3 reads TGTGCCAGCAGCTTAGGCCGGACAGGGACTGGCGAGCAGTACTTC. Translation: CASSLGRTGTGEQYF.

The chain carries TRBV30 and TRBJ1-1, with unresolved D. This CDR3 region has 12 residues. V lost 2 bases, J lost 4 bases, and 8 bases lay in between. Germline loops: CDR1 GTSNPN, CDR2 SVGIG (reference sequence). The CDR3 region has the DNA TGTGCCTGGAGTTATATGATCACTGAAGCTTTCTTT. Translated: CAWSYMITEAFF. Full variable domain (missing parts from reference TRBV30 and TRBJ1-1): SQTIHQWPATLVQPVGSPLSLECTVEGTSNPNLYWYRQAAGRGLQLLFYSVGIGQISSEVPQNLSASRPQDRQFILSSKKLLLSDSGFYLCAWSYMITEAFFGQGTRLTVV.

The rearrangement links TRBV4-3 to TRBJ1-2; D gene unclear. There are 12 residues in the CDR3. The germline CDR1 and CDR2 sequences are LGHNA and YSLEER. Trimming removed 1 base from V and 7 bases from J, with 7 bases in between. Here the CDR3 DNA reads TGCGCCAGCAGCCAAGGTACACGTGGCTACACCTTC. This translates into CASSQGTRGYTF.

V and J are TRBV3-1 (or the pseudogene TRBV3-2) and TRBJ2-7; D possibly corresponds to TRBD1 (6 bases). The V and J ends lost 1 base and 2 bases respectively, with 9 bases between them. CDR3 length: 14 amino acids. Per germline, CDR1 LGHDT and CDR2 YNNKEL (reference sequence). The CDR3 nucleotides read TGTGCCAGCAGCCAAGCACAGGGCCCCTACGAGCAGTACTTC. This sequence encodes CASSQAQGPYEQYF.

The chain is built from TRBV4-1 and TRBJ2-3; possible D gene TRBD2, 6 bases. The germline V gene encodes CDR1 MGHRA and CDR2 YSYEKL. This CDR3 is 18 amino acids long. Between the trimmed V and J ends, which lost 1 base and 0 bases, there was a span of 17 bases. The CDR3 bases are TGCGCCAGCAGCCAAGCGGTCGGGCTAGCGATTAGCACAGATACGCAGTATTTT. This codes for CASSQAVGLAISTDTQYF.